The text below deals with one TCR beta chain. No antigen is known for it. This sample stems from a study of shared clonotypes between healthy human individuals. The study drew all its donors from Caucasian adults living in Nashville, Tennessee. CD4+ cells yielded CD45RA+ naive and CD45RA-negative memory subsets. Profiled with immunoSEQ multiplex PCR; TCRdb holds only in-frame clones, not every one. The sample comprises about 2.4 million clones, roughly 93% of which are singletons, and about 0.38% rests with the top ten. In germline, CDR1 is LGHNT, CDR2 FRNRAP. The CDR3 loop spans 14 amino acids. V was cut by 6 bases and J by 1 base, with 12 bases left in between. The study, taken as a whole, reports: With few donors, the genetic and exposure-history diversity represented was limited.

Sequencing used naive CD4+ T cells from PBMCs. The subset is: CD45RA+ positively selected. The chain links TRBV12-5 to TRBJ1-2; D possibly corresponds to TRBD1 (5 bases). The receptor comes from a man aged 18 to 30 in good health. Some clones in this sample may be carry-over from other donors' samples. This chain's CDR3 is CASGPSGGNYGYTF. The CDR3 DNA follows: TGTGCTAGTGGCCCGTCGGGGGGTAACTATGGCTACACCTTC.